Below are 18 T cell receptor beta chains sequenced from a single sample in a study of blood T cell repertoires in COVID-19. Clones were sequenced by immunoSEQ multiplex PCR, and TCRdb holds only the in-frame ones, with some missing. The table has roughly 34,000 clones, approximately 71% seen once. Sample: peripheral blood. The receptors come from a man older than 75 with active or convalescent COVID-19.

This clone has just a few counts. The rearrangement uses TRBV28 and TRBJ1-1, with TRBD1 identical over 7 bases. V was pared by 5 bases and J by 10 bases, with 7 bases of the junction left unmatched. Germline V gives CDR1 MDHEN, CDR2 SYDVKM. The CDR3 has 12 amino acids. The CDR3 region is CASSRQGTGAFF. The CDR3 region has the DNA TGTGCCAGCAGTCGACAGGGAACAGGAGCTTTCTTT.

This rearrangement joins TRBV7-6 to TRBJ2-7; 12 bases are shared with TRBD1. Germline loops: CDR1 SGHVS, CDR2 FNYEAQ. This CDR3 comprises 16 residues. Trimming at V came to 1 base and at J to 6 bases, leaving 7 bases not matched to a gene. The CDR3 loop is CASSLGLGTGGFEQYF. CDR3 in DNA: TGTGCCAGCAGCTTAGGACTCGGGACAGGGGGCTTCGAGCAGTACTTC.

The chain recombines TRBV5-1 with TRBJ1-1; a possible D gene is TRBD1 (5 bases). This CDR3 is 15 amino acids long. CDR1 and CDR2 from the germline V gene are SGHRS and YFSETQ. The germline V and J ends were trimmed by 0 bases and 1 base, with 10 bases remaining between them. CDR3 loop: CASSLDRPQNTEAFF. The CDR3 bases are TGCGCCAGCAGCTTGGACAGGCCTCAGAACACTGAAGCTTTCTTT.

The CDR3 DNA follows: TGCGCCAGCAGCATAACCGGGACAGGGGACTATGGCTACACCTTC. Residues: CASSITGTGDYGYTF. The rearrangement joins TRBV5-1 to TRBJ1-2; 10 bases line up with TRBD1. Germline CDR1 reads SGHRS; CDR2 reads YFSETQ. The CDR3 runs 15 residues. With V trimmed by 4 bases and J by 3 bases, 6 bases remained unmatched. Variable domain in full (rest from reference TRBV5-1 and TRBJ1-2): KAGVTQTPRYLIKTRGQQVTLSCSPISGHRSVSWYQQTPGQGLQFLFEYFSETQRNKGNFPGRFSGRQFSNSRSEMNVSTLELGDSALYLCASSITGTGDYGYTFGSGTRLTVV.

J is TRBJ1-1 and V is TRBV30; 7 bases map to TRBD1. The CDR3 totals 12 residues. V trimming: 1 base; J trimming: 8 bases; junction bases outside the gene matches: 4. Germline loops: CDR1 GTSNPN, CDR2 SVGIG (reference sequence). In DNA, the CDR3 is TGTGCCTGGAGTGCGGAGACAGGGGAAGCTTTCTTT. Its protein product is CAWSAETGEAFF.

The rearrangement uses TRBV18 and TRBJ2-3; D is possibly TRBD2 (6 bases). The CDR3 consists of 15 residues. The V gene's germline CDR1 is KGHSH and CDR2 LQKENI. Trimming shortened V by 4 bases and J by 3 bases, and 14 bases separated the two germline ends. CDR3 nucleotides: TGTGCCAGCTCACTAACCACCGGAGGGACAGATACGCAGTATTTT. This sequence encodes CASSLTTGGTDTQYF.

The genes are TRBV4-3 and TRBJ2-7; D may be TRBD2 (6 bases). Germline CDR1 LGHNA, CDR2 YSLEER. This CDR3 has 16 amino acids. Trimming removed 0 bases at V and 4 bases at J, with 16 bases between. This chain's CDR3 is CASSQEFAGWRYEQYF. DNA for the CDR3: TGCGCCAGCAGCCAAGAATTTGCGGGATGGCGGTACGAGCAGTACTTC.

The rearrangement uses TRBV29-1 and TRBJ2-3, with 12 nucleotides matching TRBD2. The ends lost 4 bases at V and 4 bases at J; junction bases unmatched: 15. The CDR3 covers 18 residues. Germline CDR1 reads SQVTM; CDR2 reads ANQGSEA. CDR3 region: CSVAPKWLLAGGADTQYF. CDR3 DNA sequence: TGCAGCGTTGCCCCAAAATGGTTACTAGCGGGAGGTGCAGATACGCAGTATTTT.

The genes are TRBV7-2 and TRBJ1-5, with D perhaps TRBD1 (5 bases). This CDR3 is 15 amino acids long. The germline V gene has CDR1 SGHTA and CDR2 FQGNSA. V shed 5 bases and J shed 7 bases, with 18 bases lying between them. Here the CDR3 DNA reads TGTGCCAGCAGCACCCGGGCAGGGTATGAACAGCCCCAGCATTTT. Its translation is CASSTRAGYEQPQHF.

The chain recombines TRBV2 with TRBJ2-3; the match to TRBD2 covers 9 bases. J gave up 0 bases and V 2 bases, and 3 bases lay outside the gene matches. Germline lookup yields CDR1 SNHLY and CDR2 FYNNEI. The CDR3 has 16 amino acids. The CDR3 DNA reads as TGTGCCAGCAGTGAAATCACTAGCGGGAGCACAGATACGCAGTATTTT. Translating gives CASSEITSGSTDTQYF. Full variable domain (outside the CDR3, taken from reference TRBV2 and TRBJ2-3): EPEVTQTPSHQVTQMGQEVILRCVPISNHLYFYWYRQILGQKVEFLVSFYNNEISEKSEIFDDQFSVERPDGSNFTLKIRSTKLEDSAMYFCASSEITSGSTDTQYFGPGTRLTVL.

This clone was seen a single time. The V and J genes are TRBV27 and TRBJ2-5; D is ambiguous. The CDR3 has 13 residues. CDR1 and CDR2 (germline): MNHEY, SMNVEV (reference sequence). With 4 bases removed from V and 5 bases from J, the gap between germline ends came to 11 bases. The CDR3, as DNA: TGTGCCAGCAGTTCCCACAGTGAGGAGACCCAGTACTTC. Amino acids: CASSSHSEETQYF.

This clone was recorded only once. The V gene is TRBV19, the J gene TRBJ1-2; 9 nucleotides align to TRBD1. Trimming took 5 bases from V and 2 from J; bases not matched to a gene: 12. The CDR3 has 17 residues. CDR1 is LNHDA, CDR2 SQIVND, per germline (reference sequence). CDR3 region: CASSGRGDRASNYGYTF. CDR3 nucleotide sequence: TGTGCCAGTAGTGGAAGGGGGGACAGGGCGTCAAACTATGGCTACACCTTC.

V is TRBV18 and J is TRBJ2-4; 8 bases agree with TRBD1. Trimming at V came to 5 bases and at J to 12 bases, leaving 21 bases not matched to a gene. Germline V gives CDR1 KGHSH, CDR2 LQKENI. This CDR3 region has 17 residues. The CDR3 nucleotides read TGTGCCAGCTCAAAAGGACAGGGCGCGGATTGGGCGCAAACTCAGTACTTC. This translates into CASSKGQGADWAQTQYF.

The rearrangement uses TRBV5-1 and TRBJ1-2; possibly TRBD1 for D (5 bases). CDR1 SGHRS and CDR2 YFSETQ come from the germline V gene. The CDR3 is 14 residues long. The V and J ends lost 4 bases and 7 bases respectively, with 17 bases between them. CDR3 region: CASSLDSQTAGYTF. CDR3 bases: TGCGCCAGCAGCCTGGATTCCCAGACAGCTGGCTACACCTTC. Based on the CDR3 plus reference TRBV5-1 and TRBJ1-2, the full variable domain is KAGVTQTPRYLIKTRGQQVTLSCSPISGHRSVSWYQQTPGQGLQFLFEYFSETQRNKGNFPGRFSGRQFSNSRSEMNVSTLELGDSALYLCASSLDSQTAGYTFGSGTRLTVV.

This clone showed up just a few times. The chain couples TRBV30 to TRBJ2-7, with 9 bases that match TRBD2. The germline CDR1 and CDR2 sequences are GTSNPN and SVGIG (reference sequence). Germline trimming cut 2 bases from V and 5 bases from J; bases unmatched to any gene: 4. This CDR3 region has 13 residues. The CDR3 spells CAWSKAGGNEQYF. The CDR3 DNA follows: TGTGCCTGGAGTAAAGCGGGAGGTAACGAGCAGTACTTC. The complete variable domain, with remaining parts taken from reference TRBV30 and TRBJ2-7, reads SQTIHQWPATLVQPVGSPLSLECTVEGTSNPNLYWYRQAAGRGLQLLFYSVGIGQISSEVPQNLSASRPQDRQFILSSKKLLLSDSGFYLCAWSKAGGNEQYFGPGTRLTVT.

V and J are TRBV6-5 and TRBJ1-5; the D is unclear. Trimming removed 6 bases at V and 0 bases at J, with 6 bases between. From germline, CDR1 is MNHEY and CDR2 SVGAGI. The length of the CDR3 is 13 residues. The CDR3 spells CASSINSNQPQHF. The CDR3 region has the DNA TGTGCCAGCAGCATCAATAGCAATCAGCCCCAGCATTTT.

The chain recombines TRBV7-9 with TRBJ2-7; 8 bases match TRBD1. J was trimmed by 5 bases and V by 3 bases; bases with no gene match: 9. Per the germline V gene, CDR1 is SEHNR and CDR2 is FQNEAQ (reference sequence). There are 15 residues in the CDR3. DNA for the CDR3: TGTGCCAGCAGCTTCCTGGACAGGGCTCCCAACGAGCAGTACTTC. Translating gives CASSFLDRAPNEQYF.

In DNA form, the CDR3 reads TGTGCCAGCAGCTTCACTAGGCATAACTATGGCTACACCTTC. This sequence encodes CASSFTRHNYGYTF. The chain is built from TRBV5-6 and TRBJ1-2; D gene unclear. CDR3 length equals 14 residues. In germline, CDR1 is SGHDT, CDR2 YYEEEE. The V and J ends lost 2 bases and 1 base respectively, with 9 bases between them. The whole variable domain, remainder taken from reference TRBV5-6 and TRBJ1-2, is DAGVTQSPTHLIKTRGQQVTLRCSPKSGHDTVSWYQQALGQGPQFIFQYYEEEERQRGNFPDRFSGHQFPNYSSELNVNALLLGDSALYLCASSFTRHNYGYTFGSGTRLTVV.